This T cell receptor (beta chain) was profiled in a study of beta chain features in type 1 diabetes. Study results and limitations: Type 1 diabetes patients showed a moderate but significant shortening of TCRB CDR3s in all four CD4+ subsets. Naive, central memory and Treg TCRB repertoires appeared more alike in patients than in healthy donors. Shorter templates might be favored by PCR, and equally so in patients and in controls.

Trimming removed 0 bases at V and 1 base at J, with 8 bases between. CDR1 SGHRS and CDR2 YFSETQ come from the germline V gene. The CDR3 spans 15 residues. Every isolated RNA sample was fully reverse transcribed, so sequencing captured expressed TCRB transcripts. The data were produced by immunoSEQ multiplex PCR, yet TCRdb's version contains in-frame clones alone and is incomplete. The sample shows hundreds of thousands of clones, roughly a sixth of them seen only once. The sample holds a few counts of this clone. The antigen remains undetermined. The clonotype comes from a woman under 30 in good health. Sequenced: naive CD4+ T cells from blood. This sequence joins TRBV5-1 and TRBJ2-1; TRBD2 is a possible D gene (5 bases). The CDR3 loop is CASSLDAGSYNEQFF. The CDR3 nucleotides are TGCGCCAGCAGCTTGGATGCGGGTTCCTACAATGAGCAGTTCTTC.